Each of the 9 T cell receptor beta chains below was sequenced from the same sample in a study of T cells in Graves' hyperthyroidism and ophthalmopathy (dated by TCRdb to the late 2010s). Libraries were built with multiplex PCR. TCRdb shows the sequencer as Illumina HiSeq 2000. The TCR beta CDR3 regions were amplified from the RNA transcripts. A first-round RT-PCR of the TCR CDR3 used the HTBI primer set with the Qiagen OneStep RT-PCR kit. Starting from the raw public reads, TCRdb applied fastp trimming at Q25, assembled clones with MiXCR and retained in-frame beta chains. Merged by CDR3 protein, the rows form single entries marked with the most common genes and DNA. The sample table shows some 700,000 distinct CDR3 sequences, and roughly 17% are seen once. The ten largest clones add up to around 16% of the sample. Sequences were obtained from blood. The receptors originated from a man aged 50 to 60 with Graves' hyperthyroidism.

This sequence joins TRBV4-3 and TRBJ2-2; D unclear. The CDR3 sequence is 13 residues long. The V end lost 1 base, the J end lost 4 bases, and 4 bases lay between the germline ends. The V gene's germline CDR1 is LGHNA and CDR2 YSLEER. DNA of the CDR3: TGCGCCAGCAGCCAAGTCCCCACCGGGGAGCTGTTTTTT. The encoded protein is CASSQVPTGELFF.

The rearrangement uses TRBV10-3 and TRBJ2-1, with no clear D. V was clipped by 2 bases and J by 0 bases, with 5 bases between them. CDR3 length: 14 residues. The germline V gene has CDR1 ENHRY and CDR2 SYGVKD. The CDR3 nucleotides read TGTGCCATCAGTGAGGACGTCTCCTACAATGAGCAGTTCTTC. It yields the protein CAISEDVSYNEQFF.

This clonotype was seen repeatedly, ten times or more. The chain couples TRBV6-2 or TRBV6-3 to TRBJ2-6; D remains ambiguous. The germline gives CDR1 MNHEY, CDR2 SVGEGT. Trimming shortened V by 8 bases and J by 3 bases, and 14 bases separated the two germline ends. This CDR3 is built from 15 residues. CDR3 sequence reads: CASAAGKNGANVLTF. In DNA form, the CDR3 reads TGTGCCAGCGCGGCAGGTAAAAATGGGGCCAACGTCCTGACTTTC.

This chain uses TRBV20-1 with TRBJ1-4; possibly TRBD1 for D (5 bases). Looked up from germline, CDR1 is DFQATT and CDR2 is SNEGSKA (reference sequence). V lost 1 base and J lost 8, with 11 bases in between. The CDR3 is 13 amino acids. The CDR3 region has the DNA TGCAGTGCTAGAGGGCCTGAGGGGGAAAAACTGTTTTTT. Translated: CSARGPEGEKLFF.

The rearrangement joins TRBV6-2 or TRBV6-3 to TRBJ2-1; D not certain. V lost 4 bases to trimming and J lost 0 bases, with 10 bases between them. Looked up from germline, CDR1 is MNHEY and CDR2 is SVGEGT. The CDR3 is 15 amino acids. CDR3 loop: CASSSYKSSYNEQFF. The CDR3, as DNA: TGTGCCAGCAGTTCATACAAGAGCTCCTACAATGAGCAGTTCTTC.

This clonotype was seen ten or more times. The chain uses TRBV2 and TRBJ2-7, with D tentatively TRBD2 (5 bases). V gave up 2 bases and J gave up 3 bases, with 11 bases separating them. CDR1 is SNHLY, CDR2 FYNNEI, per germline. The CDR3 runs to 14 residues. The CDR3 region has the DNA TGTGCCAGCAGTGAAAGTAAGCGGTTCTACGAGCAGTACTTC. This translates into CASSESKRFYEQYF.

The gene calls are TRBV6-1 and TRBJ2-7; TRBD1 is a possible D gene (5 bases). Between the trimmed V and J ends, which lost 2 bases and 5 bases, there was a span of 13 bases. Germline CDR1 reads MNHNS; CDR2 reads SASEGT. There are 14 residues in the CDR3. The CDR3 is CASSESRVQNEQYF. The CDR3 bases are TGTGCCAGCAGTGAAAGCAGGGTACAGAACGAGCAGTACTTC.

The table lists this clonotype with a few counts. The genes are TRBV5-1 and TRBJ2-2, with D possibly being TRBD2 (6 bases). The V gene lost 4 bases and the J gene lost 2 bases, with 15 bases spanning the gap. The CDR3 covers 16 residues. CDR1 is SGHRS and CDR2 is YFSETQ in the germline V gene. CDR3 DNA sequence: TGCGCCAGCAGCCTGCGTGTAGCGGACAACACCGGGGAGCTGTTTTTT. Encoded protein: CASSLRVADNTGELFF.

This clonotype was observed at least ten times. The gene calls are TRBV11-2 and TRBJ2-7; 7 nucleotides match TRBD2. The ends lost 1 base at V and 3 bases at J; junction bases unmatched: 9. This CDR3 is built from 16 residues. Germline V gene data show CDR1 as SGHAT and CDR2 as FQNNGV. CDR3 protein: CASSLVAGVTNYEQYF. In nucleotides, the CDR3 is TGTGCCAGCAGCTTAGTTGCGGGAGTTACTAACTACGAGCAGTACTTC.